Sequencing of this T cell receptor beta chain was carried out in a study of blood T cell repertoires in COVID-19. Clones were read by immunoSEQ multiplex PCR, and TCRdb kept only the in-frame ones, dropping some. The sample has roughly 68,000 clones, roughly 80% seen once. Sequenced input: PBMCs or T cells enriched from blood (not recorded which). The clonotype originates from a middle-aged woman with acute COVID-19.

CDR3 protein: CASRGAWGDIQYF. CDR3 nucleotide sequence: TGTGCCAGTAGAGGGGCGTGGGGGGACATTCAGTACTTC. The rearrangement links TRBV19 to TRBJ2-4; weak D call: TRBD2 (6 bases). This CDR3 has 13 amino acids. CDR1 and CDR2 from the germline V gene are LNHDA and SQIVND (reference sequence). The V end was cut by 6 bases, the J end by 8 bases, with 14 bases between. The complete variable domain, with remaining parts taken from reference TRBV19 and TRBJ2-4, reads DGGITQSPKYLFRKEGQNVTLSCEQNLNHDAMYWYRQDPGQGLRLIYYSQIVNDFQKGDIAEGYSVSREKKESFPLTVTSAQKNPTAFYLCASRGAWGDIQYFGAGTRLSVL.